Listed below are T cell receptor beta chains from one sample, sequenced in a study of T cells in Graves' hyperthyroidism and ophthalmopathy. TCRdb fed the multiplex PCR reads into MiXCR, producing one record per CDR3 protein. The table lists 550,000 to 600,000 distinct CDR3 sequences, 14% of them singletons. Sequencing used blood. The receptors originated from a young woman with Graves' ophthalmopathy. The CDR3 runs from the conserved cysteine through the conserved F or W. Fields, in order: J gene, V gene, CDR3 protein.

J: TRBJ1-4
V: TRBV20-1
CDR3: CSASHPWGGTNEKLFF

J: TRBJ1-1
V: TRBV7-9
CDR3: CASSSLGGAFF

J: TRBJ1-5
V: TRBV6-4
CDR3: CASSDSSLRVVICSNQPQHF

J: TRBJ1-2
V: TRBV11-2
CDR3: CASSSMARDNYGYTF

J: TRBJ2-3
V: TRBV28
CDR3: CASSFGLAGSDPVTDTQYF

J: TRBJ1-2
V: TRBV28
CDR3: CASSLFGSHTPNYGYTF

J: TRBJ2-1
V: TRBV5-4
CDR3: CASRPGLVTDNEQFF

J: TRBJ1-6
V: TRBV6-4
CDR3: CASRAASNSPLHF

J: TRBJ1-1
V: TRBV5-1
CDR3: CASPGGAPEAFF

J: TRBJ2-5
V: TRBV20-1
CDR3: CSATLGLAGALGETQYF

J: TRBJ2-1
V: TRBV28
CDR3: CASSLGTWQFF

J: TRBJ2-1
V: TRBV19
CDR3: CASSSGQGPYNEQFF

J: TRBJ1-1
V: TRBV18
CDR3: CASSPSDTEAFF

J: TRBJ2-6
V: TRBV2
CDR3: CASSPFSGANVLTF

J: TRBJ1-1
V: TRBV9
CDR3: CASSVKRLNTEAFF

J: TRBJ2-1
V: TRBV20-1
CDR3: CSARGGAGLAGVSSCNEQFF

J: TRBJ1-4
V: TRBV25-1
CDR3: CASSEYEGGKLFF

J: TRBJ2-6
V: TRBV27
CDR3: CASTRTGLSISGANVLTF

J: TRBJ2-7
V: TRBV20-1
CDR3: CSASGQVNSYEQYF

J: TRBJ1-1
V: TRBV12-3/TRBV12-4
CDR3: CASSFGGRDTEAFF

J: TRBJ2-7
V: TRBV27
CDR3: CASRLAGAGEQYF

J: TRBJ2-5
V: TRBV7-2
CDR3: CASSSRGSQGSETQYF

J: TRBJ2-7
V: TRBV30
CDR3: CAWSSSPRGWVTYEQYF

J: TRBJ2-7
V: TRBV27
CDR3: CASSLEWGQGGSYEQYF

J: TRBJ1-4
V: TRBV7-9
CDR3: CASSLRWGSADNEKLFF

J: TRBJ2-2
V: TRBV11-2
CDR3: CASSLRGGSTGELFF

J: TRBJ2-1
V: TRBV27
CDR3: CASSFPGTGPYNEQFF

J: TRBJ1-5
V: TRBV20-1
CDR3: CSARNRDRSQYSNQPQHF

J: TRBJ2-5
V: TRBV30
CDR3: CAWSAGVRETQYF

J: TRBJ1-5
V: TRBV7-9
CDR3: CASRLGNQPQHF

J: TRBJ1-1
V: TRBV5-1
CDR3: CASSSRAGTGSVGAFF

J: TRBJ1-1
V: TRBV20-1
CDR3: CSARVWGSGAEAFF

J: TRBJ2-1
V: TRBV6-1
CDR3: CASSWGSYNEQFF

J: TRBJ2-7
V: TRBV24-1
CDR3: CATSGGPRDGSYEQYF

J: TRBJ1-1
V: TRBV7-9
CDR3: CASSLESNTEAFF

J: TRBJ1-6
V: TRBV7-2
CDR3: CASSLPPGLGRPLHF

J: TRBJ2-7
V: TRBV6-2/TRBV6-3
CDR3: CASTPQAASEQYF

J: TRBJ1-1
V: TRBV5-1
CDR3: CASKTGVGTEAFF

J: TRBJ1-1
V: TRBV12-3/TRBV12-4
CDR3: CASSLGLNTEAFF

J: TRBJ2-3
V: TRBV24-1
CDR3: CATSDSWGDTQYF

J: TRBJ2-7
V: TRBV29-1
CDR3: CSVKEQGPYEQYF

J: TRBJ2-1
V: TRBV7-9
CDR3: CASSPPVVAGPQDEQFF

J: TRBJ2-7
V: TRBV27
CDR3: CASSLRQAYEQYF

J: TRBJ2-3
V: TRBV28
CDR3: CASSEGGTTDTQYF

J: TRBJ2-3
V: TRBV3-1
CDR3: CASSQDWGGTTDTQYF

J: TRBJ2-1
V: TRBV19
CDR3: CASSIVWVETGLFYEQFF

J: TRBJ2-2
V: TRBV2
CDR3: CASMRRTNTGELFF

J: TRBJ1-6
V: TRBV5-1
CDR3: CASSLAPGTDYNSPLHF

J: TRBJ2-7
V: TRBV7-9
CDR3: CASRASGRRYEQYF

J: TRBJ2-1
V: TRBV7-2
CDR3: CASSSLLAGGTNEQFF

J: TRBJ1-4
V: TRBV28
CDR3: CASSLRSGPNEKLFF

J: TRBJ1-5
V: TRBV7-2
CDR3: CASSLAGTGSIQPQHF

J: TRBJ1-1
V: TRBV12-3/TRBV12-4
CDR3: CASSRQGGTEAFF

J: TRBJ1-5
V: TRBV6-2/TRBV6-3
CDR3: CASSYQNNQPQHF

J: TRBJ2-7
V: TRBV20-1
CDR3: CSASSSGRIGEQYF

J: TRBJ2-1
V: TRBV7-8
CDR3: CASMKGSSYNEQFF

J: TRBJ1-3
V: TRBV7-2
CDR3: CASSARGSGNTIYF

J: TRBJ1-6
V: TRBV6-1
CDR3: CASSSPPYGGAGSPLHF